The T cell receptor (beta chain) under discussion was sequenced for a study of T cells in Graves' hyperthyroidism and ophthalmopathy. The wider study: At initial diagnosis, before any treatment had begun, peripheral blood was obtained.

To note about this clonotype: What it binds is unknown.

This CDR3 has 15 residues. V shed 4 bases and J 3 bases; nucleotides not matched to a gene: 10. Germline V gene sequence: CDR1 DFQATT, CDR2 SNEGSKA (reference sequence). Researchers amplified the TCR beta CDR3 regions from RNA transcripts. HTBI primers drove first-round RT-PCR of the TCR CDR3. Each CDR3 protein gets one entry after TCRdb re-called the multiplex PCR reads with MiXCR. Of a few hundred thousand distinct CDR3 sequences listed, about a sixth are singletons. A Clinical Activity Score of at least 3, a NOSPECS grade of at least 4 and a duration under 3 months were recorded in the ophthalmopathy patients. Using around 10 ml of fresh peripheral blood, PBMCs were prepared. Study-level points and caveats: Separation of ophthalmopathy from stable hyperthyroidism was achieved by a 13 V-J model.

This TCR derives from a woman aged 40 to 50 with Graves' ophthalmopathy. The sequenced sample was blood. The J gene is TRBJ1-2, the V gene TRBV20-1; TRBD1 matches at 8 bases. The CDR3 is CSAITGTGVYYGYTF. The DNA for the CDR3 is TGCAGTGCTATCACCGGGACAGGCGTCTACTATGGCTACACCTTC.